This record concerns one T cell receptor (beta chain) sequence. Its antigen is currently not known. Qualities for individual bases were not recorded, and no much larger clone is one base off. This specimen belongs to a study of T cells after yellow fever vaccination (dated by TCRdb to the late 2010s). For the study in its entirety: The SMART-Seq v4 Ultra Low Input RNA kit was used to prepare libraries from fractions with low cell numbers. To track T-cell clones before and after primary and booster YFV17D yellow fever vaccination, bulk TCR alpha and beta repertoires were sequenced longitudinally. Two healthy male donors, one aged 18 to 30 and one aged 30 to 40 years, were included in the cohort. Bulk PBMC replicates and cell subsets were isolated from blood drawn at multiple timepoints before and after both primary and secondary immunization. The paper as a whole reports these results and caveats: Only two donors were included in the study, so the extent to which the findings can be generalized is limited. Compared with the primary T-cell response, the secondary T-cell response was faster but weaker, reaching its peak on day 5 rather than on day 15. After the booster, most of the clones that had expanded following primary vaccination were detected again (approximately 96% of CD4 and 85% to 90% of CD8), which suggests that memory was broadly maintained. A small share of clonotypes occurred in both CD4 and CD8 compartments, likely arising from convergent recombination. FACS-sorted repertoires could contain abundant contaminating clonotypes from the bulk population, so computational filtering was required.

At the junction V is shortened by 0 bases and J by 4 bases; bases outside the gene matches: 8. The cysteine opens and the phenylalanine closes a CDR3 of 16 amino acids. The sequence is cut down to CDR3 DNA, 48 bases in frame from base 1. Taken from the germline V gene, the CDR1 and CDR2 loops are SGHRS and YFSETQ. The treatment or condition label corresponds to: live attenuated yellow fever vaccine strain. At each blood-draw timepoint, two biological replicates of bulk PBMCs were obtained. A standard Ficoll-Paque protocol was used to isolate PBMCs from peripheral blood. TriZol was used to extract RNA from bulk PBMCs, CD4 and CD8 fractions, and dextramer-positive and dextramer-negative fractions. TCR cDNA was synthesized by 5'RACE template switching, which introduced a universal primer site and unique molecular identifiers. Priming of cDNA synthesis was performed from both the TCR alpha and TCR beta constant segments. Two PCR steps were used to amplify libraries, with sample barcodes and sequencing adapters being added in the second step. Sequencing of the libraries was done on either Illumina HiSeq 2500 (2x100 bp) or NovaSeq (2x150 bp). On the authors' methods: Demultiplexing of reads and collapsing into UMI consensus sequences were performed with MIGEC, and V(D)J alignment was carried out with MiXCR. Vaccine-responding clonotypes were defined with edgeR using replicate PBMC samples, requiring FDR below 0.01 and a log2 fold change above 5 up to day 15. Bulk clonotypes were assigned CD4 or CD8 identity according to which sequenced CD4 or CD8 repertoire held them at higher abundance. TCRdb reran the public reads through fastp at Q25 and MiXCR, keeping productive beta chains. Each CDR3 protein gets just one entry, which takes the most common genes and DNA from the rows behind it. For this entry, the V and J calls and clone size follow TCRdb and not the study's own pipeline. The sample contains 400,000 or so distinct CDR3 sequences, roughly 10% of them found a single time. About 17% of the sample is taken by the ten largest.

The material was PBMCs, obtained on the day of the first yellow fever vaccination. The receptor was isolated from a man younger than 35 who received the YFV17D yellow fever vaccine. The rearrangement joined TRBV5-1 to TRBJ1-1; TRBD1 fits 8 bases in the junction. Here the CDR3 is given as CASSLGDRPKGTEAFF. The nucleotide sequence is given as TGCGCCAGCAGCTTGGGGGACAGGCCAAAGGGCACTGAAGCTTTCTTT.